Following are 9 T cell receptor beta chains from one sample sequenced in a study of blood T cell repertoires in COVID-19. This table comes from immunoSEQ multiplex PCR, and its TCRdb copy is limited to in-frame clones, with some not included. This table has some 130,000 clones, around 89% appearing once. The sample was peripheral blood. The source is a man aged 60 to 75 with COVID-19, enrolled during active disease.

The chain combines TRBV9 with TRBJ1-1; TRBD1 aligns across 8 bases. The germline CDR1 and CDR2 sequences are SGDLS and YYNGEE. This CDR3 is 14 amino acids long. The ends lost 8 bases at V and 1 base at J; junction bases unmatched: 7. As DNA, the CDR3 is TGTGCCAGGGCAACAGGGGGTTGGAACACTGAAGCTTTCTTT. It yields the protein CARATGGWNTEAFF.

This chain links TRBV5-1 with TRBJ2-1; 9 bases are shared with TRBD2. Germline assignment: CDR1 SGHRS and CDR2 YFSETQ. Losses at the gene ends were 6 bases for V and 5 bases for J; bases not matched to a gene: 12. This CDR3 is 16 amino acids long. CDR3: CASNNPGLASHNEQFF. The CDR3 nucleotides read TGCGCCAGCAATAATCCAGGACTAGCGTCTCACAATGAGCAGTTCTTC.

In nucleotides, the CDR3 is TGTGCCAGCAGCTCGCAACCCGGGACAGGGAACACTGAAGCTTTCTTT. Its protein is CASSSQPGTGNTEAFF. This rearrangement joins TRBV21-1 to TRBJ1-1; the table's D call TRBD1 went unverified against the DNA. TRBV21-1 is noted as a pseudogene. This CDR3 spans 16 amino acids.

In its sample, this clone was seen a few times. This rearrangement joins TRBV5-6 to TRBJ2-3; D call uncertain. V lost 0 bases to trimming and J lost 7 bases, with 9 bases between them. The CDR3 has 13 amino acids. CDR1 and CDR2 from the germline V gene are SGHDT and YYEEEE. DNA of the CDR3: TGTGCCAGCAGCTTGGGTCAGATACATACGCAGTATTTT. Residues: CASSLGQIHTQYF.

The chain couples TRBV18 to TRBJ1-5, with TRBD1 identical over 9 bases. The V and J ends lost 0 bases and 1 base, in that order; junction bases with no gene match: 1. The CDR3 covers 16 residues. CDR1 KGHSH and CDR2 LQKENI come from the germline V gene. CDR3 in amino acids: CASSPPTGGSNQPQHF. In DNA, the CDR3 is TGTGCCAGCTCACCACCCACAGGGGGCAGCAATCAGCCCCAGCATTTT.

This clone was observed once. This rearrangement joins TRBV5-6 to TRBJ2-7, with 9 bases aligning to TRBD1. The CDR3 runs to 14 residues. Losses at the gene ends were 6 bases for V and 2 bases for J; bases not matched to a gene: 6. Germline values: CDR1 SGHDT, CDR2 YYEEEE. CDR3 amino acids: CASTDRGETYEQYF. CDR3 bases: TGTGCCAGCACCGACAGGGGGGAGACCTACGAGCAGTACTTC.

This chain uses TRBV6-5 with TRBJ2-1; D unresolved. V was pared by 0 bases and J by 1 base, with 10 bases between. This CDR3 contains 16 residues. Germline loops: CDR1 MNHEY, CDR2 SVGAGI. The CDR3 sequence: CASSYSGSRSYNEQFF. CDR3 DNA: TGTGCCAGCAGTTACTCTGGTAGTAGATCCTACAATGAGCAGTTCTTC.

The chain uses TRBV7-6 and TRBJ1-3; 9 nucleotides agree with TRBD1. Looked up from germline, CDR1 is SGHVS and CDR2 is FNYEAQ. V lost 1 base to trimming and J lost 4 bases; unmatched junction nucleotides: 11. The CDR3 has 18 residues. CDR3 amino acids: CASSLVDRGDYPGNTIYF. As DNA, the CDR3 is TGTGCCAGCAGCTTAGTGGACAGGGGAGATTACCCGGGAAACACCATATATTTT.

The chain couples TRBV9 to TRBJ1-2; weak D call: TRBD1 (5 bases). CDR1 is SGDLS, CDR2 YYNGEE, per germline. Trimming pared 0 bases from V and 8 bases from J, leaving 8 bases between. This CDR3 spans 12 amino acids. The DNA for the CDR3 is TGTGCCAGCAGCGTAGGGGGCAGCGGCTACACCTTC. Translating it yields CASSVGGSGYTF.